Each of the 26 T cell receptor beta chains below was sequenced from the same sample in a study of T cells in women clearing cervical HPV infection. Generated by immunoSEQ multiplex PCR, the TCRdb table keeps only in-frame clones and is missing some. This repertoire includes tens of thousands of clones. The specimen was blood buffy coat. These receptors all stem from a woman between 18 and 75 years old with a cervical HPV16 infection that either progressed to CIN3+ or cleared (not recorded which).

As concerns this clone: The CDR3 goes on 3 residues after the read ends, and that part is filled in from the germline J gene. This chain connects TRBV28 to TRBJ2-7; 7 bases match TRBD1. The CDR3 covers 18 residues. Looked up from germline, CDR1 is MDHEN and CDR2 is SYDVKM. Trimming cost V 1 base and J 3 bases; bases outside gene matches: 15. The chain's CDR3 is CASSLSYGEGATGYEQYF. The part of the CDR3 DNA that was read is TGTGCCAGCAGTTTATCGTATGGAGAGGGGGCGACTGGCTACGAG.

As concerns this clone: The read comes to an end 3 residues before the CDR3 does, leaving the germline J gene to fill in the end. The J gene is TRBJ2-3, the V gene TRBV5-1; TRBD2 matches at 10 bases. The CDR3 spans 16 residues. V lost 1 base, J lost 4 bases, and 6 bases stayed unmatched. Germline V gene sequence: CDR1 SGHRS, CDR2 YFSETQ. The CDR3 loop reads CASSLTAGGPPDTQYF. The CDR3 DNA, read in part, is TGCGCCAGCAGCTTGACAGCGGGGGGGCCCCCAGATACG.

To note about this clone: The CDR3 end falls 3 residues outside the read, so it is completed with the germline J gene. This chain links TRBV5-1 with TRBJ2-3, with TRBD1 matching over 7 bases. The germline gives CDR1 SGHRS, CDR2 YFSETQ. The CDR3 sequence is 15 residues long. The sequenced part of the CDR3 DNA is TGCGCCAGCAGCATCCTCAGGGGGTCGGAGGAGACG. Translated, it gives CASSILRGSEET. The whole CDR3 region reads CASSILRGSEETQYF.

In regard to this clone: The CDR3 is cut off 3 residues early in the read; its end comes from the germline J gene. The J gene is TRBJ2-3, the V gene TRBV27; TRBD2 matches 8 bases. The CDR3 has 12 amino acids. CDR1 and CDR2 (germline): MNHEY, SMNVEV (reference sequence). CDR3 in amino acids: CASSFTSGTQYF. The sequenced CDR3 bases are TGTGCCAGCAGTTTCACTAGCGGAACG.

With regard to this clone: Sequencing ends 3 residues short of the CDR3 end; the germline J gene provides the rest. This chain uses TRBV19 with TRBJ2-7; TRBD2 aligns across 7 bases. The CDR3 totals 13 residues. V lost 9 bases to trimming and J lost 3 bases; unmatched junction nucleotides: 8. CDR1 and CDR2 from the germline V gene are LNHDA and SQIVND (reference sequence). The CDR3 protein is CARTDRGDYEQYF. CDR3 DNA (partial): TGTGCCAGGACCGACCGGGGGGACTACGAG.

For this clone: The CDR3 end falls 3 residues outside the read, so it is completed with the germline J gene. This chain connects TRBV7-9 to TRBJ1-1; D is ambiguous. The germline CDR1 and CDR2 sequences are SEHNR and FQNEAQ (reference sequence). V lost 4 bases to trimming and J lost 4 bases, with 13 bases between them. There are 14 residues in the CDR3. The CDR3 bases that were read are TGTGCCAGCAGCTACCGGCCCCGGGGCACTGAA. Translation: CASSYRPRGTE. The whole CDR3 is CASSYRPRGTEAFF.

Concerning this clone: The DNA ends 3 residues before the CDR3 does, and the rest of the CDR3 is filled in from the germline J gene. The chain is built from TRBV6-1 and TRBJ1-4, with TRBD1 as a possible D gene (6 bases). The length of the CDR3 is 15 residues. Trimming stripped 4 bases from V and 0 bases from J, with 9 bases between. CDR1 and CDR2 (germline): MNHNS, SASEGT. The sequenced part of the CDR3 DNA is TGTGCCAGCAGTGGAGGGGGGGCAACTAATGAAAAA. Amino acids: CASSGGGATNEK. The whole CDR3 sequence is CASSGGGATNEKLFF.

CDR3: CASSFSANEKLFF. Partial CDR3 DNA: TGTGCCAGCAGCTTTTCTGCTAATGAAAAA. This rearrangement joins TRBV7-2 to TRBJ1-4; no clear D. The CDR3 goes on 3 residues after the read ends, and that part is filled in from the germline J gene. The CDR3 runs 13 residues. Germline values: CDR1 SGHTA, CDR2 FQGNSA. V lost 3 bases to trimming and J lost 3 bases, with 5 bases between them.

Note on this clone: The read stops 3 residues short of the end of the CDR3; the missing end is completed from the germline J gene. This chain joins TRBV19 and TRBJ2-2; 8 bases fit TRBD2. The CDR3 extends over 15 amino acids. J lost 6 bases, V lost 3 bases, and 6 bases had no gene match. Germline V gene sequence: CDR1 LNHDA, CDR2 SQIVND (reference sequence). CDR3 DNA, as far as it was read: TGTGCCAGTAGTATTAAGCTAGCGGGTCCCGGGGAG. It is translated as CASSIKLAGPGE. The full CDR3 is CASSIKLAGPGELFF.

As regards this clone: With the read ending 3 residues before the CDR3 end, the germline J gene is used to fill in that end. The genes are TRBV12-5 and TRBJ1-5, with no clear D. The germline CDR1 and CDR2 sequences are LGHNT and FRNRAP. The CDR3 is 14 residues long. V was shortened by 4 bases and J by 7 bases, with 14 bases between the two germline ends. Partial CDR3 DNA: TGTGCTAGTGGTTCGATCGCGGGTGGCCAGCCC. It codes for CASGSIAGGQP. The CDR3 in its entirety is CASGSIAGGQPQHF.

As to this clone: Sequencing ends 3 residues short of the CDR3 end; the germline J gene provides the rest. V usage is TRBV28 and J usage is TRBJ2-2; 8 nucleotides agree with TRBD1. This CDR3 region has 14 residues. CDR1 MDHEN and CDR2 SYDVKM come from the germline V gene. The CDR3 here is CASSPTGDNSPLFF. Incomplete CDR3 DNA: TGTGCCAGCAGCCCGACAGGGGATAATTCACCG.

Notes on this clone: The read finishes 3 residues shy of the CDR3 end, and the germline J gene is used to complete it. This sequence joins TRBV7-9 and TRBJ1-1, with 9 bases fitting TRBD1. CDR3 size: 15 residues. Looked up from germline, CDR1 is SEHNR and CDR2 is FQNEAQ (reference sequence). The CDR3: CASSHSVPGQGEAFF. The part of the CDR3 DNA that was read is TGTGCCAGCAGCCACAGCGTCCCGGGACAGGGAGAA. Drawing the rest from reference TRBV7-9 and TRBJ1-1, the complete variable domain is DTGVSQNPRHKITKRGQNVTFRCDPISEHNRLYWYRQTLGQGPEFLTYFQNEAQLEKSRLLSDRFSAERPKGSFSTLEIQRTEQGDSAMYLCASSHSVPGQGEAFFGQGTRLTVV.

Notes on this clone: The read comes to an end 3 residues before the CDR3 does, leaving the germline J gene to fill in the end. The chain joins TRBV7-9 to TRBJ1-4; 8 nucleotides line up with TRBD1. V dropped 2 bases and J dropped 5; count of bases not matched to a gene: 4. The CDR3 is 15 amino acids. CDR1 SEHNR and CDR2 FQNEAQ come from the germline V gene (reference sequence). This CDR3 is CASSLPGQANEKLFF. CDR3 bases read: TGTGCCAGCAGCTTACCGGGACAGGCAAATGAAAAA. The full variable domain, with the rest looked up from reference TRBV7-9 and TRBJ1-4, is DTGVSQNPRHKITKRGQNVTFRCDPISEHNRLYWYRQTLGQGPEFLTYFQNEAQLEKSRLLSDRFSAERPKGSFSTLEIQRTEQGDSAMYLCASSLPGQANEKLFFGSGTQLSVL.

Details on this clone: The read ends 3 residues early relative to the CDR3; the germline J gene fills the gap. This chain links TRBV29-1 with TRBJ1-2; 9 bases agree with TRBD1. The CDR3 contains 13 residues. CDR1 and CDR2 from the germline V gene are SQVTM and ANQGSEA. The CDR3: CSVVGQGGYDYTF. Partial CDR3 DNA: TGCAGCGTTGTGGGACAGGGCGGTTACGAC.

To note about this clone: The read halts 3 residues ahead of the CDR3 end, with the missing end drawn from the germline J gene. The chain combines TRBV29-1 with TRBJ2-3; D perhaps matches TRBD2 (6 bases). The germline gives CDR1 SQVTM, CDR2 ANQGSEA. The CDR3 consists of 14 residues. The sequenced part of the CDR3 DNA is TGCACCGTCCTCCGGGGGTTCAGCACAGATACG. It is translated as CTVLRGFSTDT. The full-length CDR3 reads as CTVLRGFSTDTQYF.

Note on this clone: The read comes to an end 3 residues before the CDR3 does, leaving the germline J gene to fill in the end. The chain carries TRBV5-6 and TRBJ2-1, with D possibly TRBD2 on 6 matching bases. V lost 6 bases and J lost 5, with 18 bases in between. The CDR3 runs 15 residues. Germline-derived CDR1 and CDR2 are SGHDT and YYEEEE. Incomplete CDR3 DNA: TGTGCCAGCACCAATGTGGGACTCTTTAACAATGAG. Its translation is CASTNVGLFNNE. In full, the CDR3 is CASTNVGLFNNEQFF.

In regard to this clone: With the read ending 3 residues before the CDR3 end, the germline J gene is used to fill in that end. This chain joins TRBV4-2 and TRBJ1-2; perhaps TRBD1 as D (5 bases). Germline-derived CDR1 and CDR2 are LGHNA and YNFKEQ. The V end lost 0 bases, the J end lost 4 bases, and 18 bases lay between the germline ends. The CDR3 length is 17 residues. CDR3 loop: CASSQDPGGVPTYGYTF. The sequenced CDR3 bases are TGTGCCAGCAGCCAAGATCCTGGGGGGGTACCGACCTATGGC.

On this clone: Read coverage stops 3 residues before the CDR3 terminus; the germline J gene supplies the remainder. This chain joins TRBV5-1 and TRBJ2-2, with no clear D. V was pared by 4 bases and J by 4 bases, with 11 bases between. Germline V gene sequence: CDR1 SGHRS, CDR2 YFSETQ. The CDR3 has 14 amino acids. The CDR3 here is CASSRTPPTGELFF. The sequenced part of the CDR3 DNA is TGCGCCAGCAGCCGAACTCCCCCCACCGGGGAG. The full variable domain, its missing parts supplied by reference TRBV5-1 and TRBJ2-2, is KAGVTQTPRYLIKTRGQQVTLSCSPISGHRSVSWYQQTPGQGLQFLFEYFSETQRNKGNFPGRFSGRQFSNSRSEMNVSTLELGDSALYLCASSRTPPTGELFFGEGSRLTVL.

Incomplete CDR3 DNA: TGCGCCAGCAGCCCGGGACAGATCTACGAG. Protein product: CASSPGQIYE. From start to end, the CDR3 is CASSPGQIYEQYF. J is TRBJ2-7 and V is TRBV5-1; 7 nucleotides align to TRBD1. The read comes to an end 3 residues before the CDR3 does, leaving the germline J gene to fill in the end. Germline lookup yields CDR1 SGHRS and CDR2 YFSETQ. The CDR3 runs 13 residues. V gave up 4 bases and J gave up 3 bases; unmatched junction bases: 4.

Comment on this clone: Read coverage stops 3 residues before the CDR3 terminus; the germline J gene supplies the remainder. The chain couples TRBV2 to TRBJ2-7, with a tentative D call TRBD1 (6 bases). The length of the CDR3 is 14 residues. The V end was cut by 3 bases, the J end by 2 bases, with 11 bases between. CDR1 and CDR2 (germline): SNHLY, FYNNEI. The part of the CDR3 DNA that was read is TGTGCCAGCAGTGATCAGGGGCTGGCCTACGAG. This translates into CASSDQGLAYE. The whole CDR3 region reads CASSDQGLAYEQYF.

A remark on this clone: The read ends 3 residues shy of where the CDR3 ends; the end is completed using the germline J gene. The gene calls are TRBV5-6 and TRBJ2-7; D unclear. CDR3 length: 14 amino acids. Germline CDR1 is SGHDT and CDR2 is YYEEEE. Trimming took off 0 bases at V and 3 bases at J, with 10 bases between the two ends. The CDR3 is CASSLDPQDYEQYF. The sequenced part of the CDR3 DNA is TGTGCCAGCAGCTTGGACCCCCAGGACTACGAG. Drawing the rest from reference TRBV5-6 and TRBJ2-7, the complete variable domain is DAGVTQSPTHLIKTRGQQVTLRCSPKSGHDTVSWYQQALGQGPQFIFQYYEEEERQRGNFPDRFSGHQFPNYSSELNVNALLLGDSALYLCASSLDPQDYEQYFGPGTRLTVT.

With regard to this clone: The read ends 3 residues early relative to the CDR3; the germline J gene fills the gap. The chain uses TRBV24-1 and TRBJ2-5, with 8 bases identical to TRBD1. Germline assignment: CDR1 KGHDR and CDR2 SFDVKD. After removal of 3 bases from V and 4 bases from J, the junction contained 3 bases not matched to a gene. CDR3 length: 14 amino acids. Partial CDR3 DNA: TGTGCCACCAGTGATGGACAGGGTGTAGAGACC. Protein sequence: CATSDGQGVET. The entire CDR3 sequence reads CATSDGQGVETQYF.

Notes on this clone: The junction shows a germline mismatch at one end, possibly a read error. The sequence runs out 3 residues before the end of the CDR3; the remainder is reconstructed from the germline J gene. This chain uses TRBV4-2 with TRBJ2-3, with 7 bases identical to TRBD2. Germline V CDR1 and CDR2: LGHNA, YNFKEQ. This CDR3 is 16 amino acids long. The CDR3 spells CASSQDWAPGGDTQYF. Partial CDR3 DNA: TGCGCCAGCAGCCAAGATTGGGCCCCGGGGGGAGATACG.

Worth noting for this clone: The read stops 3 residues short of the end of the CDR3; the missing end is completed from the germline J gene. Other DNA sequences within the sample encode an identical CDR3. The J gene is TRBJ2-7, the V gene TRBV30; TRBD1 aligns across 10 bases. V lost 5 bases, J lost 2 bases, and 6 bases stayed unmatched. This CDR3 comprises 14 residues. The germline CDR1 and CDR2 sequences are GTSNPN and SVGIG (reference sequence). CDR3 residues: CAWGAGTGAYEQYF. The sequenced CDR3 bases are TGTGCCTGGGGAGCCGGGACAGGGGCCTACGAG.

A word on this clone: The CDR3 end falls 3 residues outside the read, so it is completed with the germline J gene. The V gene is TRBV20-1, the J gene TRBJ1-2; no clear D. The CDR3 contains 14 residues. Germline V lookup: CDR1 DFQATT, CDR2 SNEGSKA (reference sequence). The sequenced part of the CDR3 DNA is TGCAGTGCTAGAGAAGCTAGCGCTCCCTACGAC. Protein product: CSAREASAPYD. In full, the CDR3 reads CSAREASAPYDYTF.

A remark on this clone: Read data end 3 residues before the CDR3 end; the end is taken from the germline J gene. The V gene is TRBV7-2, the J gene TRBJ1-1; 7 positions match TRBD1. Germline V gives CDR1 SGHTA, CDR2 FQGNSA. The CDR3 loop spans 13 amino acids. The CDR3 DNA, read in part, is TGTGCCAGCAGCTCAGCCGCTGGGACAGAG. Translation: CASSSAAGTE. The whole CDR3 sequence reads CASSSAAGTEAFF.